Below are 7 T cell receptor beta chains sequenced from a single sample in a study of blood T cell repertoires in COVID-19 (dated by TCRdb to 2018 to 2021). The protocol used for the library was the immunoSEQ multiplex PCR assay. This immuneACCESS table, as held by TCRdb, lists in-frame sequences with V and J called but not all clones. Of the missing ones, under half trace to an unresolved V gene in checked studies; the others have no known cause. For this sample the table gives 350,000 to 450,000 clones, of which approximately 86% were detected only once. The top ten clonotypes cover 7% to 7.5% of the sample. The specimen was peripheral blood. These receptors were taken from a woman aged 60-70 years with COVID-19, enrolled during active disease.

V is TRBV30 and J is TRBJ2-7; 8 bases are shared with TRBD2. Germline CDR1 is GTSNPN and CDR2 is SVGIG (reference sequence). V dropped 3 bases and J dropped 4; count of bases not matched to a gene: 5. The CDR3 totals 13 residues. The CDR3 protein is CAWRWGLGYEQYF. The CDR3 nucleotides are TGTGCCTGGAGGTGGGGACTAGGGTACGAGCAGTACTTC.

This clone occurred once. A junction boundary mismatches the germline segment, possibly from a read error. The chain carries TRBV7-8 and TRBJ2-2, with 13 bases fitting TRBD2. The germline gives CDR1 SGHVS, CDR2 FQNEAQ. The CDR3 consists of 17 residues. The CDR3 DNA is TGTGCCAGCAGTTACCATTTTGGGACTAGCGGGGCCGGAGAGCTGTTTTTT. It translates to CASSYHFGTSGAGELFF.

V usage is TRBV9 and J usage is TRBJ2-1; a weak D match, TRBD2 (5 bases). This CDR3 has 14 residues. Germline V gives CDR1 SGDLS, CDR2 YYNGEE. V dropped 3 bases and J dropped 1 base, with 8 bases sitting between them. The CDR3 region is CASSGGISYNEQFF. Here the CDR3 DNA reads TGTGCCAGCAGCGGAGGGATATCCTACAATGAGCAGTTCTTC.

The CDR3 coding sequence is TGTGCCAGCAGCGCCTACAGGGGCCCCCGGGGTGGCTACACCTTC. Protein product: CASSAYRGPRGGYTF. The V call is TRBV11-2, the J call TRBJ1-2, with TRBD1 matching 7 bases. The V segment lost 5 bases and the J segment 7 bases; nucleotides outside the gene matches: 13. CDR1 is SGHAT, CDR2 FQNNGV, per germline. The CDR3 has 15 residues.

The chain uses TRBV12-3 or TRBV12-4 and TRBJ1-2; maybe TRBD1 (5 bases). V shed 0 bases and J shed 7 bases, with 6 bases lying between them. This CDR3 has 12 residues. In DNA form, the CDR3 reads TGTGCCAGCAGTTTAGCACAGGCTGGCTACACCTTC. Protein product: CASSLAQAGYTF.

The CDR3 sequence: CASSSRQGSSGYTF. Written as DNA, the CDR3 is TGTGCCAGTAGTTCCCGACAGGGTAGTAGTGGCTACACCTTC. The chain uses TRBV19 and TRBJ1-2, with 7 bases aligning to TRBD1. The CDR3 runs to 14 residues. V was clipped by 5 bases and J by 7 bases; unmatched bases: 10. Germline CDR1 reads LNHDA; CDR2 reads SQIVND (reference sequence). The full variable domain, with the rest looked up from reference TRBV19 and TRBJ1-2, is DGGITQSPKYLFRKEGQNVTLSCEQNLNHDAMYWYRQDPGQGLRLIYYSQIVNDFQKGDIAEGYSVSREKKESFPLTVTSAQKNPTAFYLCASSSRQGSSGYTFGSGTRLTVV.

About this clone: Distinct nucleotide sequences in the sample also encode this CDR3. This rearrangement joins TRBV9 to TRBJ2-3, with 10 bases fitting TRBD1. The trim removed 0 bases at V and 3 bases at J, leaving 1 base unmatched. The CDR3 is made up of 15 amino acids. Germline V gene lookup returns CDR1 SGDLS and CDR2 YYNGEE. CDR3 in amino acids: CASSVGQGATDTQYF. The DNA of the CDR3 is TGTGCCAGCAGCGTAGGACAGGGGGCTACAGATACGCAGTATTTT. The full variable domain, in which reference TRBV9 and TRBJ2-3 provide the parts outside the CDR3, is DSGVTQTPKHLITATGQRVTLRCSPRSGDLSVYWYQQSLDQGLQFLIQYYNGEERAKGNILERFSAQQFPDLHSELNLSSLELGDSALYFCASSVGQGATDTQYFGPGTRLTVL.